The 10 T cell receptor beta chains reported below all come from one sample, sequenced in a study of T cell responses to AZD1222 COVID-19 vaccine. The table came from immunoSEQ multiplex PCR; TCRdb's copy has only in-frame clones and leaves some out. There are approximately 110,000 clones in the sample; roughly 90% occur only once, and approximately 8% lies in the top ten. The sample here was peripheral blood, taken 28 days after the second AZD1222 dose. The receptor source for this set is an adult who received the AZD1222 COVID-19 vaccine.

V usage is TRBV5-5 and J usage is TRBJ1-2; the D gene is possibly TRBD1 (6 bases). The CDR3 spans 15 residues. The ends were cut back, 0 bases at V and 2 bases at J, with 11 bases in the middle. Germline V gene lookup returns CDR1 SGHKS and CDR2 YYEKEE (reference sequence). The CDR3 coding sequence is TGTGCCAGCAGCTTGGGTGCAGGGGTAAACTATGGCTACACCTTC. Residues: CASSLGAGVNYGYTF.

This chain connects TRBV5-6 to TRBJ1-6; tentative D call: TRBD1 (6 bases). Germline loops: CDR1 SGHDT, CDR2 YYEEEE. The V gene lost 4 bases and the J gene lost 6 bases, with 11 bases spanning the gap. This CDR3 is 14 amino acids long. The CDR3 sequence is CASSVDRSNSPLHF. The CDR3 DNA follows: TGTGCCAGCAGCGTGGACAGAAGTAATTCACCCCTCCACTTT.

The V gene is TRBV7-2, the J gene TRBJ2-3; maybe TRBD1 (6 bases). The CDR3 is 14 amino acids. Trimming cost V 11 bases and J 7 bases, with 22 bases left between them. CDR1 is SGHTA, CDR2 FQGNSA, per germline. The CDR3 protein is CASDRGGGPNTQYF. The CDR3 DNA reads TGTGCCTCCGACCGTGGGGGCGGACCCAATACGCAGTATTTT.

V gene TRBV21-1 combines with J gene TRBJ1-2; the D call TRBD1 from the table was never checked on the DNA. TRBV21-1 is assigned pseudogene status. CDR3 size: 14 residues. This chain's CDR3 is CASSGRDRVYGYTF. The DNA for the CDR3 is TGTGCCAGCAGCGGCCGGGACAGGGTTTATGGCTACACCTTC.

J is TRBJ2-3 and V is TRBV28, with no clear D. The V and J ends lost 6 bases and 4 bases respectively, with 14 bases between them. CDR1 is MDHEN, CDR2 SYDVKM, per germline. The length of the CDR3 is 14 residues. CDR3 loop: CASRGLPRADTQYF. For the CDR3, the DNA is TGTGCCAGCAGGGGGTTGCCCCGGGCAGATACGCAGTATTTT.

The chain has TRBV5-5 and TRBJ1-6; possibly TRBD1 for D (6 bases). Germline CDR1 is SGHKS and CDR2 is YYEKEE (reference sequence). The CDR3 sequence is 15 residues long. Deletions cut 4 bases from V and 2 bases from J, with 10 bases between. CDR3 sequence reads: CASSGGQTYNSPLHF. CDR3 DNA sequence: TGTGCCAGCAGCGGAGGACAGACCTATAATTCACCCCTCCACTTT. Complete variable domain (other parts from reference TRBV5-5 and TRBJ1-6): DAGVTQSPTHLIKTRGQQVTLRCSPISGHKSVSWYQQVLGQGPQFIFQYYEKEERGRGNFPDRFSARQFPNYSSELNVNALLLGDSALYLCASSGGQTYNSPLHFGNGTRLTVT.

This chain links TRBV18 with TRBJ1-4, with 7 bases aligning to TRBD1. The trim removed 3 bases at V and 7 bases at J, leaving 2 bases unmatched. The CDR3 sequence is 13 residues long. Germline values: CDR1 KGHSH, CDR2 LQKENI. In DNA, the CDR3 is TGTGCCAGCTCACCCCAGGGGGGTGAAAAACTGTTTTTT. Encoded protein: CASSPQGGEKLFF.

The chain couples TRBV19 to TRBJ2-5; no reliable D call. Trimming left V 5 bases short and J 5 bases short, with 6 bases between. The CDR3 consists of 11 residues. Per germline, CDR1 LNHDA and CDR2 SQIVND (reference sequence). CDR3 in DNA: TGTGCCAGTAGTTTGGGTGAGACCCAGTACTTC. It is translated as CASSLGETQYF.

The V gene is TRBV4-2, the J gene TRBJ2-2; TRBD1 is a possible D gene (6 bases). Trimming left V 0 bases short and J 2 bases short, with 13 bases between. Per the germline V gene, CDR1 is LGHNA and CDR2 is YNFKEQ. CDR3 size: 17 residues. The CDR3 DNA reads TGTGCCAGCAGCCAAGAGGCAGGACAGCTCAACACCGGGGAGCTGTTTTTT. Amino acid sequence: CASSQEAGQLNTGELFF.

In regard to this clone: Sequence at one end of the junction differs from germline and may be a read error. The V call is TRBV27, the J call TRBJ1-3; D ambiguous. This CDR3 region has 15 residues. Germline V gene sequence: CDR1 MNHEY, CDR2 SMNVEV (reference sequence). The CDR3 loop is CANSFERYRGNTIYF. CDR3 DNA: TGTGCCAACAGTTTTGAAAGGTATCGTGGAAACACCATATATTTT.